This T cell receptor (beta chain) came from a study of blood T cells in healthy people across ages. PCR was performed a second time for roughly 7 to 12 cycles using a sample-barcoded 5' primer and a J-beta primer mix. Each CDR3 protein gets one entry after TCRdb re-called the 5' RACE reads with MiXCR. This table holds approximately 1.5 million distinct CDR3 sequences, less than 45% found once. The sample holds a few counts of this clonotype. The CDR3 is made up of 15 amino acids. Trimming cost V 1 base and J 5 bases, with 12 bases left between them. CDR1 and CDR2 (germline): MNHEY, SMNVEV (reference sequence).

The sample consisted of blood. This sequence was found in a woman younger than 35 in good health. The chain has TRBV27 and TRBJ2-1; D unclear. CDR3 region: CASSLWVGRHNEQFF. In DNA, the CDR3 is TGTGCCAGCAGTTTATGGGTGGGCCGTCACAATGAGCAGTTCTTC.